A single sample is the source of the 15 T cell receptor beta chains below, sequenced in a study of shared clonotypes between healthy human individuals. Measured with immunoSEQ multiplex PCR; TCRdb has only the in-frame clones, and not every one. The sample lists hundreds of thousands of clones, around 92% occurring once. Naive CD8 cells comprised CD45RO-negative, CCR7-positively selected cells, excluding terminally differentiated effector memory CD45RA+ cells. The source material was naive CD8+ T cells sorted from blood. Receptors were obtained from a man aged 30 to 39 in good health.

This clone came up a few times. V gene TRBV19 combines with J gene TRBJ2-7, with D unresolved. Germline-derived CDR1 and CDR2 are LNHDA and SQIVND (reference sequence). The CDR3 totals 14 residues. V was trimmed by 3 bases and J by 3 bases, leaving 12 bases between them. Here the CDR3 reads CASSMNARHYEQYF. DNA of the CDR3: TGTGCCAGTAGTATGAATGCTCGACACTACGAGCAGTACTTC.

This rearrangement joins TRBV25-1 to TRBJ1-1; D perhaps matches TRBD1 (5 bases). The germline CDR1 and CDR2 sequences are MGHDK and SYGVNS. The CDR3 spans 11 residues. V was trimmed by 5 bases and J by 6 bases, leaving 7 bases between them. The CDR3 reads CASSWGSEAFF. The CDR3 DNA reads as TGTGCCAGCAGTTGGGGGTCTGAAGCTTTCTTT.

The chain links TRBV4-2 to TRBJ2-2; TRBD2 agrees at 10 bases. The CDR3 sequence is 17 residues long. J lost 5 bases, V lost 0 bases, and 6 bases had no gene match. The germline CDR1 and CDR2 sequences are LGHNA and YNFKEQ. Written as DNA, the CDR3 is TGTGCCAGCAGCCAAGACAGCAGCGGGAGGGCGACCGGGGAGCTGTTTTTT. Translation: CASSQDSSGRATGELFF.

The rearrangement uses TRBV6-1 and TRBJ2-7; possible D gene TRBD1, 5 bases. The germline CDR1 and CDR2 sequences are MNHNS and SASEGT. The V end was cut by 7 bases, the J end by 5 bases, with 18 bases between. This CDR3 is 14 amino acids long. Here the CDR3 reads CASNPQGDGNEQYF. The CDR3 coding sequence is TGTGCCAGCAACCCCCAGGGCGATGGCAACGAGCAGTACTTC.

This chain uses TRBV27 with TRBJ1-2, with D unclear. Germline assignment: CDR1 MNHEY and CDR2 SMNVEV (reference sequence). This CDR3 region has 13 residues. The V and J ends lost 5 bases and 8 bases respectively, with 15 bases between them. CDR3 in amino acids: CASSPRAGRGYTF. The DNA for the CDR3 is TGTGCCAGCAGTCCAAGGGCAGGACGGGGCTACACCTTC.

J is TRBJ2-1 and V is TRBV7-9, with D possibly TRBD2 on 5 matching bases. From germline, CDR1 is SEHNR and CDR2 FQNEAQ (reference sequence). Trimming removed 5 bases at V and 0 bases at J, with 14 bases between. The CDR3 has 16 amino acids. CDR3 in DNA: TGTGCCAGCAGCCATCGGAGGTCCGACTCCTACAATGAGCAGTTCTTC. Translation gives CASSHRRSDSYNEQFF.

V and J are TRBV11-2 and TRBJ2-5, with TRBD2 matching over 7 bases. The junction had 8 bases not matched to a gene; V was cut back by 5 bases and J by 2 bases. The germline CDR1 and CDR2 sequences are SGHAT and FQNNGV. The length of the CDR3 is 15 residues. The DNA of the CDR3 is TGTGCCAGCAGCCCGCGGACTAGTTGGCAAGAGACCCAGTACTTC. It is translated as CASSPRTSWQETQYF.

The genes are TRBV14 and TRBJ1-1; 8 bases are shared with TRBD1. CDR1 and CDR2 from the germline V gene are SGHDN and FVKESK. Unmatched junction bases numbered 7, after V lost 7 bases and J lost 3 bases. The CDR3 sequence is 14 residues long. The CDR3 sequence is CASKGQDWDTEAFF. The CDR3 DNA reads as TGTGCCAGCAAGGGACAGGACTGGGACACTGAAGCTTTCTTT.

For the CDR3, the DNA is TGCGCCAGCAGCAATGAGCGGGAGGTACCTATTCCCTACAATGAGCAGTTCTTC. Amino acid sequence: CASSNEREVPIPYNEQFF. The rearrangement joins TRBV5-1 to TRBJ2-1; 9 bases are a match to TRBD2. Germline loops: CDR1 SGHRS, CDR2 YFSETQ. The CDR3 has 18 residues. The J segment lost 2 bases and the V segment lost 4 bases, leaving 13 bases of the junction unmatched.

The chain carries TRBV5-4 and TRBJ2-7; D may match TRBD1 or TRBD2 (6 bases each). Germline V CDR1 and CDR2: SGHNT, YYREEE (reference sequence). The CDR3 totals 15 residues. With 4 bases removed from V and 6 bases from J, the gap between germline ends came to 20 bases. The DNA for the CDR3 is TGTGCCAGCAGCCCCCTCGGGGGCCCTGGATCCGAGCAGTACTTC. This translates into CASSPLGGPGSEQYF.

The table lists this clone with a few counts. The chain has TRBV2 and TRBJ1-2; 7 bases align to TRBD1. This CDR3 has 13 residues. Trimming at V came to 5 bases and at J to 7 bases, leaving 7 bases not matched to a gene. CDR1 and CDR2 (germline): SNHLY, FYNNEI. The CDR3 spells CASSTTGASGYTF. In DNA form, the CDR3 reads TGTGCCAGCAGTACAACAGGGGCGTCTGGCTACACCTTC.

This chain links TRBV28 with TRBJ2-7; D may be TRBD1 or TRBD2 (5 bases each). Per the germline V gene, CDR1 is MDHEN and CDR2 is SYDVKM. The CDR3 has 16 amino acids. Trimming took 5 bases from V and 2 from J, leaving 19 bases between them. In DNA, the CDR3 is TGTGCCAGCAGTATCCTTACGGGAACGGGGCCCTACGAGCAGTACTTC. Amino acids: CASSILTGTGPYEQYF.

This chain joins TRBV11-2 and TRBJ2-1; 7 bases agree with TRBD2. Germline V CDR1 and CDR2: SGHAT, FQNNGV. With 6 bases clipped from V and 7 bases from J, the junction kept 12 bases outside the gene matches. This CDR3 contains 15 residues. Here the CDR3 reads CASRGAGSPLNEQFF. The DNA for the CDR3 is TGTGCCAGCAGAGGAGCGGGGTCCCCCTTGAATGAGCAGTTCTTC.

The V call is TRBV29-1, the J call TRBJ2-6, with D uncertain. The CDR3 is 16 amino acids. Trimming left V 6 bases short and J 1 base short, with 16 bases between. Germline assignment: CDR1 SQVTM and CDR2 ANQGSEA. The CDR3 region is CSVADGSPSGANVLTF. Here the CDR3 DNA reads TGCAGCGTGGCGGACGGCTCCCCTTCTGGGGCCAACGTCCTGACTTTC.

The chain has TRBV6-6 and TRBJ2-3; D possibly matches TRBD1 or TRBD2 (5 bases each). This CDR3 has 16 amino acids. V lost 0 bases to trimming and J lost 4 bases, with 14 bases between them. Per the germline V gene, CDR1 is MNHNY and CDR2 is SVGAGI (reference sequence). CDR3 nucleotide sequence: TGTGCCAGCAGTTACTCCGAACTAGGGGTCGCAGATACGCAGTATTTT. This gives the protein CASSYSELGVADTQYF.